These T cell receptor beta chains were read from a single sample in a study of control samples from healthy donors and cancer patients. Some clones are missing from TCRdb's copy, which holds only in-frame ones; the method was immunoSEQ multiplex PCR. The sample shows 190,000 or so clones, roughly 91% of them seen only once. Sequenced: blood. The receptors derive from a man aged 18 to 35 in good health. Both conserved end residues are part of each CDR3. A D gene is named only where the DNA matches it firmly. Rows give clone size only sometimes, using once, few, many, or a class for an expanded clone.

cdr3_aa,cdr3_nt,clone_size,d_call,j_call,v_call
CASGPVGQETQYF,TGTGCCAGCGGACCCGTTGGCCAAGAGACCCAGTACTTC,NA,NA,TRBJ2-5,TRBV25-1
CASSVEPGTGELFF,TGTGCCAGCAGCGTAGAACCGGGCACCGGGGAGCTGTTTTTT,NA,NA,TRBJ2-2,TRBV9
CAWSDGGRYNEQFF,TGTGCCTGGAGTGACGGGGGGCGATACAATGAGCAGTTCTTC,once,NA,TRBJ2-1,TRBV30
CASSQVGQAYSGNTIYF,TGTGCCAGCAGCCAAGTGGGACAGGCCTACTCTGGAAACACCATATATTTT,NA,TRBD1,TRBJ1-3,TRBV3-1/TRBV3-2
CASQPSLGQGEEKLFF,TGCGCCAGTCAGCCAAGTCTGGGACAGGGAGAGGAAAAACTGTTTTTT,NA,TRBD1,TRBJ1-4,TRBV4-1
CSVAGPTTNEKLFF,TGCAGCGTCGCTGGACCCACAACTAATGAAAAACTGTTTTTT,NA,NA,TRBJ1-4,TRBV29-1
CASSEALEQFF,TGTGCCAGCAGCGAGGCCCTAGAGCAGTTCTTC,NA,NA,TRBJ2-1,TRBV2
CASSQDQGKTQYF,TGTGCCAGCAGCCAAGATCAGGGGAAGACCCAGTACTTC,NA,NA,TRBJ2-5,TRBV14
CASSRTDSPNYGYTF,TGTGCCAGCAGTCGGACAGACTCTCCTAACTATGGCTACACCTTC,once,NA,TRBJ1-2,TRBV2
CASSLLTGGYTEAFF,TGTGCCAGCAGCTTGTTGACAGGGGGCTATACTGAAGCTTTCTTT,NA,TRBD1,TRBJ1-1,TRBV7-2
CAWSPWGLGAYTF,TGTGCCTGGAGTCCTTGGGGCCTCGGCGCCTACACCTTC,NA,NA,TRBJ1-2,TRBV30
CASSPWDPGTGELFF,TGTGCCAGCAGCCCATGGGACCCGGGCACCGGGGAGCTGTTTTTT,NA,NA,TRBJ2-2,TRBV2
CASSTGVKTDTQYF,TGTGCCAGCAGCACAGGGGTCAAGACAGATACGCAGTATTTT,NA,TRBD1,TRBJ2-3,TRBV7-9
CASSLDTSYEQYF,TGCGCCAGCAGCTTGGACACTTCCTACGAGCAGTACTTC,NA,NA,TRBJ2-7,TRBV5-1
CASSVGLATGELFF,TGTGCCAGCAGCGTAGGACTAGCCACCGGGGAGCTGTTTTTT,NA,TRBD2,TRBJ2-2,TRBV9
CASSLSPPPRYYGYTF,TGTGCCAGCAGCTTAAGCCCCCCCCCTCGATACTATGGCTACACCTTC,NA,NA,TRBJ1-2,TRBV7-9
CASSPISSTGYHGNTIYF,TGTGCCAGCAGCCCAATCTCATCGACAGGGTATCATGGAAACACCATATATTTT,NA,TRBD1,TRBJ1-3,TRBV5-8
CASSLVRGGGIYEQYF,TGCGCCAGCAGCTTGGTCCGGGGCGGGGGGATTTACGAGCAGTACTTC,NA,TRBD2,TRBJ2-7,TRBV5-1
CASSQATSGDTQYF,TGTGCCAGCAGCCAAGCAACGTCTGGAGATACGCAGTATTTT,NA,NA,TRBJ2-3,TRBV14
CSVVAPGLRGETQYF,TGCAGCGTCGTAGCCCCGGGGTTGCGGGGAGAGACCCAGTACTTC,NA,NA,TRBJ2-5,TRBV29-1
CASSRTVQASNQPQHF,TGTGCCAGCAGCCGGACGGTTCAGGCGAGCAATCAGCCCCAGCATTTT,NA,NA,TRBJ1-5,TRBV14
CASRGTGGDYGYTF,TGTGCCAGCAGGGGGACAGGGGGAGACTATGGCTACACCTTC,NA,TRBD1,TRBJ1-2,TRBV6-5
CASSLVTGAETQYF,TGCGCCAGCAGCTTGGTCACAGGGGCGGAGACCCAGTACTTC,NA,TRBD1,TRBJ2-5,TRBV5-1
CASSITGSGTMRQNTEAFF,TGTGCCAGTAGTATTACAGGGTCCGGAACAATGAGACAGAACACTGAAGCTTTCTTT,once,NA,TRBJ1-1,TRBV19
CASSIERNNSPLHF,TGTGCCAGTAGTATCGAGCGAAATAATTCACCCCTCCACTTT,NA,NA,TRBJ1-6,TRBV19
CASAPGGRDTEAFF,TGTGCCAGCGCCCCCGGGGGGCGCGACACTGAAGCTTTCTTT,NA,NA,TRBJ1-1,TRBV2
CATSVYAFQGGVMNTEAFF,TGTGCCACCAGTGTCTACGCATTTCAGGGGGGGGTTATGAACACTGAAGCTTTCTTT,once,TRBD1,TRBJ1-1,TRBV24-1
CARSALTENGYTF,TGTGCCAGATCAGCATTGACCGAAAATGGCTACACCTTC,NA,NA,TRBJ1-2,TRBV2
CASSVVEIDTEAFF,TGTGCCAGCAGCGTAGTGGAGATCGACACTGAAGCTTTCTTT,NA,NA,TRBJ1-1,TRBV9
CASSYSQGTLVGF,TGTGCCAGCAGTTACTCTCAGGGGACACTCGTTGGATTT,NA,NA,TRBJ1-6,TRBV6-2/TRBV6-3
CASSLVRGYGYTF,TGTGCCAGCAGCTTAGTACGGGGGTATGGCTACACCTTC,NA,NA,TRBJ1-2,TRBV13
CASSLYLEEKLFF,TGTGCCAGCAGCTTGTATCTCGAGGAAAAACTGTTTTTT,NA,NA,TRBJ1-4,TRBV5-6
CASSDSWGRSSYEQYF,TGTGCCAGCAGTGATTCGTGGGGCCGCAGCTCCTACGAGCAGTACTTC,few,NA,TRBJ2-7,TRBV25-1
CAISIGTDRYDEQFF,TGTGCCATCAGTATCGGGACTGATCGCTACGATGAGCAGTTCTTC,NA,NA,TRBJ2-1,TRBV10-3
CALAGDRGYNEQFF,TGTGCCCTGGCGGGGGACAGGGGATACAATGAGCAGTTCTTC,NA,TRBD1,TRBJ2-1,TRBV9
CASRPGGGTEAFF,TGTGCCAGCAGGCCAGGTGGAGGGACTGAAGCTTTCTTT,NA,NA,TRBJ1-1,TRBV12-3/TRBV12-4
CASSRGAAVTDTQYF,TGTGCCAGCAGCCGGGGGGCCGCGGTGACAGATACGCAGTATTTT,NA,NA,TRBJ2-3,TRBV6-5
CASSRTDGLANTGELFF,TGTGCCAGCTCACGCACTGACGGGCTCGCGAACACCGGGGAGCTGTTTTTT,NA,NA,TRBJ2-2,TRBV18
CASGPNFPGVDTQYF,TGTGCCAGCGGACCGAATTTCCCTGGCGTTGATACGCAGTATTTT,NA,NA,TRBJ2-3,TRBV12-1
CASKRGGTYGYTF,TGTGCCAGCAAAAGGGGGGGAACCTATGGCTACACCTTC,NA,NA,TRBJ1-2,TRBV2
CASSSSGQGFSSNQPQHF,TGTGCCAGCAGCTCATCGGGACAGGGGTTCTCTAGCAATCAGCCCCAGCATTTT,NA,TRBD1,TRBJ1-5,TRBV7-8
CASSPYQTGDTEAFF,TGTGCCAGCTCACCATACCAAACAGGAGACACTGAAGCTTTCTTT,NA,NA,TRBJ1-1,TRBV18
CASSLIAGSDNEQFF,TGCGCCAGCAGCTTGATTGCCGGGTCGGACAATGAGCAGTTCTTC,NA,NA,TRBJ2-1,TRBV5-1
CAITAGGIEETQYF,TGTGCCATCACGGCAGGGGGAATAGAAGAGACCCAGTACTTC,NA,TRBD1,TRBJ2-5,TRBV10-3
CAISDGQGANVLTF,TGTGCCATCAGCGATGGACAGGGGGCCAACGTCCTGACTTTC,NA,NA,TRBJ2-6,TRBV10-3
CASSLRGPTVEDTQYF,TGTGCCAGCAGCCTCAGGGGGCCGACAGTAGAGGATACGCAGTATTTT,once,TRBD1,TRBJ2-3,TRBV3-1/TRBV3-2
CASSPFRASGTQPQHF,TGTGCCAGCTCACCATTTAGGGCCTCGGGCACCCAGCCCCAGCATTTT,NA,NA,TRBJ1-5,TRBV18
CATSDPPGGQGMSTGELFF,TGTGCCACCAGTGATCCGCCTGGGGGACAGGGGATGAGCACCGGGGAGCTGTTTTTT,NA,TRBD1,TRBJ2-2,TRBV24-1
CASSRKTGTSGGLSTDTQYF,TGTGCCAGCAGTAGAAAAACCGGGACTAGCGGGGGGCTGAGCACAGATACGCAGTATTTT,NA,TRBD2,TRBJ2-3,TRBV9
CASKDRDTGELFF,TGTGCCAGCAAGGACAGGGACACCGGGGAGCTGTTTTTT,NA,TRBD1,TRBJ2-2,TRBV2
CASSPGTVPNYGYTF,TGCGCCAGCAGCCCAGGGACAGTCCCTAACTATGGCTACACCTTC,NA,TRBD1,TRBJ1-2,TRBV5-1
CASSLERYEQYF,TGTGCCAGCAGTTTAGAGCGCTACGAGCAGTACTTC,NA,NA,TRBJ2-7,TRBV28
CASSTDQTQYF,TGTGCCAGTAGTACTGACCAGACCCAGTACTTC,NA,NA,TRBJ2-5,TRBV19